This TCR beta chain was profiled in a study of cytomegalovirus exposure and HLA in healthy donors. Points from the study as a whole: In vitro, a few CMV-associated chains proved specific for CMV antigens. Associated with cytomegalovirus, according to the listing, were approximately 160 TCR beta chains.

As concerns this clone: Antigen: not known.

The donors were part of the roughly 120-subject validation cohort, which stood apart from the approximately 670-subject first cohort. This CDR3 contains 19 residues. V trimming: 2 bases; J trimming: 12 bases; junction bases outside the gene matches: 24. Germline V gene sequence: CDR1 KGHSH, CDR2 LQKENI. The repertoire was sequenced with immunoSEQ multiplex PCR; TCRdb's copy has only in-frame clones and lacks some. Seen here are 50,000 to 65,000 clones, 90% to 96% observed once, and the top ten hold 1.2%. The sequenced sample consisted of PBMCs. The sequence was collected from a woman aged 18-30 years in good health and CMV-seronegative. This chain joins TRBV18 and TRBJ2-1; 8 bases are shared with TRBD2. The CDR3 reads CASSPGPRTAGGPVVVQFF. As DNA, the CDR3 is TGTGCCAGCTCACCAGGGCCCCGTACGGCGGGAGGCCCCGTGGTTGTGCAGTTCTTC.